The present entry profiles one TCR beta chain with its context. Antigen unknown. The PCR made use of 60 Vbeta and 13 Jbeta primers. Here immunoSEQ multiplex PCR was the method, and the copy in TCRdb shows in-frame clones only, minus some. In the table there are around 170,000 clones, around 82% of which are singletons. At collection, donors were nominally healthy, but unrecorded immune exposures were probable. The sample is drawn from a study of cytomegalovirus exposure and HLA in healthy donors. The ends lost 6 bases at V and 3 bases at J; junction bases unmatched: 11. The germline gives CDR1 SQVTM, CDR2 ANQGSEA. CDR3 length equals 18 residues. Points from the study as a whole: The authors enumerated roughly 180 TCR beta chains as linked to cytomegalovirus. A classifier reportedly called cytomegalovirus status with high sensitivity and specificity.

The sequenced material came from PBMCs. This clonotype originated in a boy between 2 and 10 years old in good health and CMV-seronegative. This chain joins TRBV29-1 and TRBJ2-1; 16 bases fit TRBD2. In nucleotides, the CDR3 is TGCAGCGTGGGACTAGCGGGAGGGCCGGTATCTATCTACAATGAGCAGTTCTTC. Its translation is CSVGLAGGPVSIYNEQFF.